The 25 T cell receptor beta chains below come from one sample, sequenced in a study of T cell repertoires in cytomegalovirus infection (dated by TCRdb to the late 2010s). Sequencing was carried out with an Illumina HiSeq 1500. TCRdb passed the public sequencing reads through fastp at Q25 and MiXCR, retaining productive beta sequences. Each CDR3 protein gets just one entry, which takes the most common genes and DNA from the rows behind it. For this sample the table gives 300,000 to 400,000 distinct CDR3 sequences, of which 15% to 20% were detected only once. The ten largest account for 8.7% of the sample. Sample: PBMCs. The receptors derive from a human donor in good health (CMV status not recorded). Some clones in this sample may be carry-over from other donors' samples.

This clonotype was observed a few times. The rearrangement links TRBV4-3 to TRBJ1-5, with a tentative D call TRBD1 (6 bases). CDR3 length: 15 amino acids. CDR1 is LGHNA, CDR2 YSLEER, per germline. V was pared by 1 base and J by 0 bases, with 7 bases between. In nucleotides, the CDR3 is TGCGCCAGCAGCCAAGGGACAGATAGCAATCAGCCCCAGCATTTT. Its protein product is CASSQGTDSNQPQHF.

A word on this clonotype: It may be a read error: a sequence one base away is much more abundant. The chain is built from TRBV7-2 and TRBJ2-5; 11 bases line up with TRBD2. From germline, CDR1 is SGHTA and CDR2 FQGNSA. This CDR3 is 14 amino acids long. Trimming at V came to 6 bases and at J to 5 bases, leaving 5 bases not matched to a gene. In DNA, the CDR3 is TGTGCCAGCAGACAAACTAGCGGGGGCGAGACCCAGTACTTC. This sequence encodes CASRQTSGGETQYF.

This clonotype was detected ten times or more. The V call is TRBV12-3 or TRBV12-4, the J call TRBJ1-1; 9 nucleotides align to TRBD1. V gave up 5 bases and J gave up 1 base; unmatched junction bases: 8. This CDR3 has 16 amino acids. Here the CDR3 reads CASSPQLGQGNTEAFF. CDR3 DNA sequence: TGTGCCAGCAGTCCCCAATTGGGACAGGGGAACACTGAAGCTTTCTTT.

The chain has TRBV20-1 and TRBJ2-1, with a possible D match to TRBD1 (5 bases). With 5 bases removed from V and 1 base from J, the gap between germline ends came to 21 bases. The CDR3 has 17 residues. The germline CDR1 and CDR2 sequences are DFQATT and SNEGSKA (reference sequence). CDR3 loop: CSACQIPGQLSYNEQFF. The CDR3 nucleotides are TGCAGTGCTTGCCAAATCCCCGGACAATTATCCTACAATGAGCAGTTCTTC.

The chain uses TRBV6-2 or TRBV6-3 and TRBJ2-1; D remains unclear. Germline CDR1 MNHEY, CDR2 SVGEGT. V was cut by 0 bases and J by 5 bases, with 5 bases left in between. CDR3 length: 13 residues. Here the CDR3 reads CASSYSIDNEQFF. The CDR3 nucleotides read TGTGCCAGCAGTTACTCGATCGACAATGAGCAGTTCTTC.

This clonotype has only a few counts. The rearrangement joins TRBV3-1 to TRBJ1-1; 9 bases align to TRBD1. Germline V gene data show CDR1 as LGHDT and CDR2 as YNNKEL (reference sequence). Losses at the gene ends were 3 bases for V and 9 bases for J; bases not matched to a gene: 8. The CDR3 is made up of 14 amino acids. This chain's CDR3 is CASSQPGQGVQAFF. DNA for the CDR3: TGTGCCAGCAGCCAGCCGGGACAGGGTGTTCAAGCTTTCTTT.

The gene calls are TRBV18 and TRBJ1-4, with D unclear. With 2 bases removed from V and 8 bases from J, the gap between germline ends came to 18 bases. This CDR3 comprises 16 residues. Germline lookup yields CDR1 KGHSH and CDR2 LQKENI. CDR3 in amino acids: CASSPFRGRDEEKLFF. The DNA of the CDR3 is TGTGCCAGCTCACCATTCCGGGGTCGAGACGAAGAAAAACTGTTTTTT.

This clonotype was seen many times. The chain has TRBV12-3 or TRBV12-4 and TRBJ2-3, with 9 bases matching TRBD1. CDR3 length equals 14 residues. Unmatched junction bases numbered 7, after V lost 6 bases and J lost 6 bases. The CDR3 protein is CASSLGQGTDTQYF. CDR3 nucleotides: TGTGCCAGCAGCCTTGGACAGGGGACCGATACGCAGTATTTT.

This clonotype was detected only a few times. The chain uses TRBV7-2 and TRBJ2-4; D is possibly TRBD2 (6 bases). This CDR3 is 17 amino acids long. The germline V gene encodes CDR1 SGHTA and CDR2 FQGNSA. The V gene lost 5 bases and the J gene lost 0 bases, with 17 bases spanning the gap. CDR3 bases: TGTGCCAGCAGCCAACCCCGGGGGATCGGAGCCAAAAACATTCAGTACTTC. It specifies CASSQPRGIGAKNIQYF.

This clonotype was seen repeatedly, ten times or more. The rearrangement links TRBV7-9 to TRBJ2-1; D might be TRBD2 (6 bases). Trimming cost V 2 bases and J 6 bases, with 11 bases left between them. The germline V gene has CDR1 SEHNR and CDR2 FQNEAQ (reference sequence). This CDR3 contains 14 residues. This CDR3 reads CASSLQGGSNEQFF. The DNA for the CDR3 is TGTGCCAGCAGCTTACAGGGAGGTAGCAATGAGCAGTTCTTC.

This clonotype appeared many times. Here the CDR3 reads CASSYGSSYEQYF. The CDR3 DNA reads TGTGCCAGCAGTTATGGGAGCTCCTACGAGCAGTACTTC. The chain links TRBV12-3 or TRBV12-4 to TRBJ2-7; tentatively, D is TRBD2 (5 bases). This CDR3 comprises 13 residues. The V end lost 4 bases, the J end lost 0 bases, and 7 bases lay between the germline ends.

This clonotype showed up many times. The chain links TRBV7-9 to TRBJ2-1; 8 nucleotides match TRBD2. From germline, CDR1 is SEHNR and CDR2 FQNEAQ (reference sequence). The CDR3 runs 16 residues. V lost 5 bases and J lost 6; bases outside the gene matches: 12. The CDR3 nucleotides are TGTGCCAGCAGCCCACCCTCACCGGGAGGGCCCAATGAGCAGTTCTTC. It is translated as CASSPPSPGGPNEQFF.

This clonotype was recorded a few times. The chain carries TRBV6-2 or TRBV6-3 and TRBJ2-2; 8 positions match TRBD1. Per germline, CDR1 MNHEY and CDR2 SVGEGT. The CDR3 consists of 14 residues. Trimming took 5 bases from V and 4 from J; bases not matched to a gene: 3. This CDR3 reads CASSQTGVTGELFF. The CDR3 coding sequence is TGTGCCAGCAGTCAGACAGGGGTCACCGGGGAGCTGTTTTTT.

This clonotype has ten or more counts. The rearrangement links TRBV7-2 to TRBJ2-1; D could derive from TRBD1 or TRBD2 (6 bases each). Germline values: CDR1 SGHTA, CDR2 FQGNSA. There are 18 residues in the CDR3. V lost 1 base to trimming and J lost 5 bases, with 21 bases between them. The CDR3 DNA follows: TGTGCCAGCAGCTTAGTCGTGCGGGACATCATGGCCAACAATGAGCAGTTCTTC. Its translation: CASSLVVRDIMANNEQFF. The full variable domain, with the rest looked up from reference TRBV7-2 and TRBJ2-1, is GAGVSQSPSNKVTEKGKDVELRCDPISGHTALYWYRQSLGQGLEFLIYFQGNSAPDKSGLPSDRFSAERTGGSVSTLTIQRTQQEDSAVYLCASSLVVRDIMANNEQFFGPGTRLTVL.

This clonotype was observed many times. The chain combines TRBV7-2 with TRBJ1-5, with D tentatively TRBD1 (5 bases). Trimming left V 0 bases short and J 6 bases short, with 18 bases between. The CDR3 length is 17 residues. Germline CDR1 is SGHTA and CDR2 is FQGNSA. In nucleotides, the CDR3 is TGTGCCAGCAGCTTAGCCCATCCGGGACCAGCGTTTCAGCCCCAGCATTTT. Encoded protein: CASSLAHPGPAFQPQHF.

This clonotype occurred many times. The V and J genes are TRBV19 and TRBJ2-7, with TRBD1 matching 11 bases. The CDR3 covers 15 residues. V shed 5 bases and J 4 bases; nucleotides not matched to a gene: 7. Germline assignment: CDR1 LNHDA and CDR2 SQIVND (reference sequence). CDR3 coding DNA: TGTGCCAGTAGTCCCGGACAGGGGGCTTTATACGAGCAGTACTTC. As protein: CASSPGQGALYEQYF.

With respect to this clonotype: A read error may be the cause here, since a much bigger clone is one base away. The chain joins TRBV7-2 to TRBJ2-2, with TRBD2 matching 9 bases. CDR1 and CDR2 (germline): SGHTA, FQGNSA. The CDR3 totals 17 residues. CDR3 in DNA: TGTGCCAGCAGCTTAGATAGTAGTCTAGCGGGGTCCGGGGGGCTGTTTTTT. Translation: CASSLDSSLAGSGGLFF.

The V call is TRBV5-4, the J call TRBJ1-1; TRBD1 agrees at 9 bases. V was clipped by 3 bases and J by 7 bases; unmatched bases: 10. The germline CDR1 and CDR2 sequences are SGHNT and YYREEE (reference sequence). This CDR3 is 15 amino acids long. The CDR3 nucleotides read TGTGCCAGCAGCTGGCGGACAGGGGAATATAATGAAGCTTTCTTT. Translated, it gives CASSWRTGEYNEAFF.

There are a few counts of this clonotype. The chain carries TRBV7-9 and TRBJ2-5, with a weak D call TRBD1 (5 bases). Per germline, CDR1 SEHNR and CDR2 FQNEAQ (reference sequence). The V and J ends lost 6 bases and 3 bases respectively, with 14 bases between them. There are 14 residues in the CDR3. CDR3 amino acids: CASRWGRAKETQYF. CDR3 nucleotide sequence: TGTGCCAGCAGGTGGGGCCGGGCTAAAGAGACCCAGTACTTC.

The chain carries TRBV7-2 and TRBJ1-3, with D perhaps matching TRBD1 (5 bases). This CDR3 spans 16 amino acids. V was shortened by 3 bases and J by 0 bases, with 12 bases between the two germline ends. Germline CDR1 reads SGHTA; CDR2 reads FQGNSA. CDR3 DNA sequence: TGTGCCAGCAGCTTCGCAGGACATCGCTCTGGAAACACCATATATTTT. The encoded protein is CASSFAGHRSGNTIYF.

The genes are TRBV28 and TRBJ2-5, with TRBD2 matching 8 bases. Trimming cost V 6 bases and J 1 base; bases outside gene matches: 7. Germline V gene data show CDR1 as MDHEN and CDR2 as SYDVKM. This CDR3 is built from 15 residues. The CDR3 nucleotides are TGTGCCAGCAGCTCCAATAGCGGGACCCAAGAGACCCAGTACTTC. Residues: CASSSNSGTQETQYF.

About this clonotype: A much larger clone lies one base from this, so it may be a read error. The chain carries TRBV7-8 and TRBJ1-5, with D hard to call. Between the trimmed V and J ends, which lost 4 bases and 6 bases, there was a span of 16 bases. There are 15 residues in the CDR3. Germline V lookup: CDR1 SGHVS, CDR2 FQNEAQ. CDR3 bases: TGTGCCAGCAGCTCCCGTTTCCTCGAGCTTCAGCCCCAGCATTTT. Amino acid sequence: CASSSRFLELQPQHF.

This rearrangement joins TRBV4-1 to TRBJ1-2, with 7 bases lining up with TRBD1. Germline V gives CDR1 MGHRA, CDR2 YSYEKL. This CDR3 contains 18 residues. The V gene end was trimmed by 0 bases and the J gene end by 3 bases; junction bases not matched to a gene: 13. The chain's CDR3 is CASSQDLGQPLGYYGYTF. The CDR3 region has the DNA TGCGCCAGCAGCCAAGATTTGGGACAGCCCTTGGGCTACTATGGCTACACCTTC.

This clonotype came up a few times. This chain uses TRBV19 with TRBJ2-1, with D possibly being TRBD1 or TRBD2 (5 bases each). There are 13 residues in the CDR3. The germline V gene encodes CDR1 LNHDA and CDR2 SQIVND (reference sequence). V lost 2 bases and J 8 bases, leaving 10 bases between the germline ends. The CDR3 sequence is CASSIYGADEQFF. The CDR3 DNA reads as TGTGCCAGTAGTATATACGGGGCGGATGAGCAGTTCTTC. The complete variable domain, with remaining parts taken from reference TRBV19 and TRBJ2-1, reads DGGITQSPKYLFRKEGQNVTLSCEQNLNHDAMYWYRQDPGQGLRLIYYSQIVNDFQKGDIAEGYSVSREKKESFPLTVTSAQKNPTAFYLCASSIYGADEQFFGPGTRLTVL.

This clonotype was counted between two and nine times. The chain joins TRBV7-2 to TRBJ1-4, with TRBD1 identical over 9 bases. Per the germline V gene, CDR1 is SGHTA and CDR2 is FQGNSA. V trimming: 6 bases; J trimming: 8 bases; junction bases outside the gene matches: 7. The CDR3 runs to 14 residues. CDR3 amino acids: CASSLDRGLEKLFF. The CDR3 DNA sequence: TGTGCCAGCAGTCTGGACAGGGGTCTCGAAAAACTGTTTTTT.